These 7 T cell receptor beta chains share one sample of origin, sequenced in a study of beta chain features in type 1 diabetes. The study reverse transcribed the entire isolated RNA, so it sequenced expressed TCRB transcripts. Clones were sequenced by immunoSEQ multiplex PCR, and TCRdb holds only the in-frame ones, with some missing. The sample carries about 900,000 clones, roughly 15% recorded once. What was sequenced was naive CD4+ T cells from blood. These receptors originate from a woman aged 18-29 years in good health.

The chain has TRBV6-1 and TRBJ2-3; D gene uncertain. CDR3 size: 14 residues. Germline V lookup: CDR1 MNHNS, CDR2 SASEGT. Deletions cut 5 bases from V and 2 bases from J, with 11 bases between. CDR3 loop: CASSSTAHTDTQYF. The DNA for the CDR3 is TGTGCCAGCAGTTCCACCGCGCACACAGATACGCAGTATTTT.

V usage is TRBV19 and J usage is TRBJ2-5; possibly TRBD1 for D (5 bases). V lost 5 bases and J lost 5, with 18 bases in between. The CDR3 has 15 residues. Germline V gives CDR1 LNHDA, CDR2 SQIVND (reference sequence). The CDR3 sequence: CASSPDKVFGETQYF. CDR3 nucleotides: TGTGCCAGTAGTCCGGACAAGGTGTTTGGGGAGACCCAGTACTTC.

This rearrangement joins TRBV19 to TRBJ1-5; TRBD1 agrees at 7 bases. The J segment lost 7 bases and the V segment lost 4 bases, leaving 7 bases of the junction unmatched. CDR1 is LNHDA, CDR2 SQIVND, per germline (reference sequence). This CDR3 is 14 amino acids long. The DNA of the CDR3 is TGTGCCAGTAGTACCCGGACAGGCGGGCAGCCCCAGCATTTT. Its translation: CASSTRTGGQPQHF.

The chain carries TRBV4-2 and TRBJ2-5; TRBD2 is a possible D gene (6 bases). CDR1 and CDR2 (germline): LGHNA, YNFKEQ. The CDR3 is 13 residues long. Trimming removed 1 base from V and 3 bases from J, with 6 bases in between. This CDR3 is CASSQAGEETQYF. DNA for the CDR3: TGTGCCAGCAGCCAAGCGGGAGAAGAGACCCAGTACTTC.

The rearrangement uses TRBV7-3 and TRBJ2-5; maybe TRBD2 (5 bases). The CDR3 has 15 residues. Germline V gives CDR1 SGHTA, CDR2 FQGTGA. Trimming shortened V by 2 bases and J by 5 bases, and 15 bases separated the two germline ends. The CDR3 DNA reads TGTGCCAGCAGCTTATTTGGGAGCCGCGGGGAGACCCAGTACTTC. Encoded protein: CASSLFGSRGETQYF.

The chain couples TRBV27 to TRBJ2-7; D uncertain. V dropped 5 bases and J dropped 1 base, with 6 bases sitting between them. This CDR3 contains 12 residues. Germline V gene lookup returns CDR1 MNHEY and CDR2 SMNVEV (reference sequence). CDR3 DNA: TGTGCCAGCAGTATAACGTCCTACGAGCAGTACTTC. Its protein product is CASSITSYEQYF.

This clone was seen a handful of times. The chain joins TRBV6-5 to TRBJ2-2; 8 positions match TRBD1. Losses at the gene ends were 5 bases for V and 4 bases for J; bases not matched to a gene: 6. The CDR3 consists of 15 residues. Germline loops: CDR1 MNHEY, CDR2 SVGAGI. Here the CDR3 DNA reads TGTGCCAGCAGTACAACAGGGGGTCCCACCGGGGAGCTGTTTTTT. Encoded protein: CASSTTGGPTGELFF.